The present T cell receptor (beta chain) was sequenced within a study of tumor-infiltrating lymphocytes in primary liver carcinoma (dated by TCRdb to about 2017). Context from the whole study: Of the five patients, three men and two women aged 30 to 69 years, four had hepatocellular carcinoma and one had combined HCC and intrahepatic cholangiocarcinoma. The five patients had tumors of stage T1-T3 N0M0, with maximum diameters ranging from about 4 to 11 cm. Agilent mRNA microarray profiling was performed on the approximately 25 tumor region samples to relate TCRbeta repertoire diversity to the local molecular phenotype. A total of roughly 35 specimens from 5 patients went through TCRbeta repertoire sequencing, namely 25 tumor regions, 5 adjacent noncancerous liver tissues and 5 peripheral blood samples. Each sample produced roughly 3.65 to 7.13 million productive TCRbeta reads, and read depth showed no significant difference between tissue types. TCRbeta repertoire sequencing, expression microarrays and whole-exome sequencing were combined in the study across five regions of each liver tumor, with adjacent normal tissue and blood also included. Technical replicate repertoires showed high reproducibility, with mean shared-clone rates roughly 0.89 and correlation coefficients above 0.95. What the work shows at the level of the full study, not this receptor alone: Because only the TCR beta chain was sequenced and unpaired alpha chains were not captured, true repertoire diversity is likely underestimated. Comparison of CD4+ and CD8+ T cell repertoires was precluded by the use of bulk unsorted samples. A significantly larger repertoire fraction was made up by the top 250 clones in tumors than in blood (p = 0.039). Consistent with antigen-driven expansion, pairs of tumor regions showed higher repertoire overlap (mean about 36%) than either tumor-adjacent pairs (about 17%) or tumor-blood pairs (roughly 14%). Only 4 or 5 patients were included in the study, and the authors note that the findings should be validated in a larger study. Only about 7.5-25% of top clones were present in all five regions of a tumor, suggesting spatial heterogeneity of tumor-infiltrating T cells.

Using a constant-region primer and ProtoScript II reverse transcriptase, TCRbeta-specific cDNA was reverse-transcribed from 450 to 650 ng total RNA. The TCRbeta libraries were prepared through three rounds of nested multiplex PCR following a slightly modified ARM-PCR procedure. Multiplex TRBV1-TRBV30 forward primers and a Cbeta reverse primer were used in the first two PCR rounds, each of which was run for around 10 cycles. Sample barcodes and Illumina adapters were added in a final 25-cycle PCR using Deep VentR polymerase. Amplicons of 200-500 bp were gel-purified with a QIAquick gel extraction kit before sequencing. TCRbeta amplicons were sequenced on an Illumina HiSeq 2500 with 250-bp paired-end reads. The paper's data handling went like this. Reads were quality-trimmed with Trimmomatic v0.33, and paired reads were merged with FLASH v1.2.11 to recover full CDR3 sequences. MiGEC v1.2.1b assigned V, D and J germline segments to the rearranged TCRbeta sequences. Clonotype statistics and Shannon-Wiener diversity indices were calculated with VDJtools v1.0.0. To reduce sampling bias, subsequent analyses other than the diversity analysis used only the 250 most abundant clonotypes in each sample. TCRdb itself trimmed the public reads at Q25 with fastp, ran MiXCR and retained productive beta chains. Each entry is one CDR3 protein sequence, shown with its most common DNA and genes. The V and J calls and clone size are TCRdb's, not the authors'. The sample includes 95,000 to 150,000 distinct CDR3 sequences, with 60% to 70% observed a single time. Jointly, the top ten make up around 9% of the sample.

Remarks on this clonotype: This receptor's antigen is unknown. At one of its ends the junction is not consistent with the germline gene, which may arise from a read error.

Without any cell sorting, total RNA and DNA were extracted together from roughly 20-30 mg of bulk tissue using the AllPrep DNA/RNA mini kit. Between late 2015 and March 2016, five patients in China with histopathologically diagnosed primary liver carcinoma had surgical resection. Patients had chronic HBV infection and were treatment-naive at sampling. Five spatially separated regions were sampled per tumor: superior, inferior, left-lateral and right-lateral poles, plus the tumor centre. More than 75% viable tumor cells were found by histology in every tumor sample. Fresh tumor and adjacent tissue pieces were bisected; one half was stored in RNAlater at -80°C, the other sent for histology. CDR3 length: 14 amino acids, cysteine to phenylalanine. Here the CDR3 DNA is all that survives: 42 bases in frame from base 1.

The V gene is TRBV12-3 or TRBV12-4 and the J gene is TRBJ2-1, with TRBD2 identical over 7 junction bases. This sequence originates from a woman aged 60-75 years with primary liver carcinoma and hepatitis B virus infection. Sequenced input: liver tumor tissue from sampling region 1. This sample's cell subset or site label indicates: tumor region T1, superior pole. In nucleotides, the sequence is TGTGCCAACAGTTCCACTGGGAGGGAGAATGAGCAGTTCTTC. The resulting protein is CANSSTGRENEQFF.